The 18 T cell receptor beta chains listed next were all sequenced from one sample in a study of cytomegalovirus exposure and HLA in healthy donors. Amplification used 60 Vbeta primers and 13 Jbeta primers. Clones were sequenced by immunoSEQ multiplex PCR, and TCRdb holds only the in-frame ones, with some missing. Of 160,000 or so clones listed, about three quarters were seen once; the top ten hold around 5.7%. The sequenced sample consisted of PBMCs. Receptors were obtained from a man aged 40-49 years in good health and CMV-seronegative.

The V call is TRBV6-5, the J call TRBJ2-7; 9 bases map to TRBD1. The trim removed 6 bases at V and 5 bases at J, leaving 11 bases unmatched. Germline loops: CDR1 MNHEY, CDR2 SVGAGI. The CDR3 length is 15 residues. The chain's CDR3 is CASRLGTGISNEQYF. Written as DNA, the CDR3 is TGTGCCAGCAGACTTGGGACAGGGATTTCCAACGAGCAGTACTTC.

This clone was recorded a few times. This CDR3 reads CASSLRGGTEAFF. In nucleotides, the CDR3 is TGTGCCAGCAGCTTGCGAGGAGGCACTGAAGCTTTCTTT. The chain has TRBV5-4 and TRBJ1-1; D gene unclear. The CDR3 spans 13 residues. Germline V gene lookup returns CDR1 SGHNT and CDR2 YYREEE (reference sequence). Deletions cut 1 base from V and 4 bases from J, with 8 bases between.

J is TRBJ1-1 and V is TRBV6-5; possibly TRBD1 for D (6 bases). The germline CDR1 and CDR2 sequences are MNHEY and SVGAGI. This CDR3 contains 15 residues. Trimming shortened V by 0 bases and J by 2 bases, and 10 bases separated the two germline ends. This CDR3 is CASSYSSRGNTEAFF. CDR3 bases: TGTGCCAGCAGTTACTCGAGCAGGGGTAACACTGAAGCTTTCTTT.

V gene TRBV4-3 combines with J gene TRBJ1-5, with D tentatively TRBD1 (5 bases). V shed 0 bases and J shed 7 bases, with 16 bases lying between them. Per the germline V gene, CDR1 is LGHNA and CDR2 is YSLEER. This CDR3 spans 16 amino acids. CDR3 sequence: CASSQDRGQGGQPQHF. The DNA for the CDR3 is TGCGCCAGCAGCCAAGATAGAGGGCAGGGAGGGCAGCCCCAGCATTTT.

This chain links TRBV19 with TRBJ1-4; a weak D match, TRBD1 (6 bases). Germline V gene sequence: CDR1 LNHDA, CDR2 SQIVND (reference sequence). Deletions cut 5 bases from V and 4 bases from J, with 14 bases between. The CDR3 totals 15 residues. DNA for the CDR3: TGTGCCAGTAGTGCTGGACAGTCTTATAATGAAAAACTGTTTTTT. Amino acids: CASSAGQSYNEKLFF.

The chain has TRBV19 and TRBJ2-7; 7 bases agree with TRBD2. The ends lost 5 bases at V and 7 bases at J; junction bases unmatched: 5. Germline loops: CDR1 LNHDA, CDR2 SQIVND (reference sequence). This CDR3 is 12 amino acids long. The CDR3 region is CASSWASGEQYF. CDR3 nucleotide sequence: TGTGCCAGTAGTTGGGCTAGCGGAGAGCAGTACTTC.

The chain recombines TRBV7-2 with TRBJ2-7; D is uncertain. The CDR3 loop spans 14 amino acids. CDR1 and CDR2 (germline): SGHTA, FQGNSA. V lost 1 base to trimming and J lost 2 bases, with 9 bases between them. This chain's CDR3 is CASSLVLPTYEQYF. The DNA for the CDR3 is TGTGCCAGCAGCTTAGTTCTACCCACCTACGAGCAGTACTTC. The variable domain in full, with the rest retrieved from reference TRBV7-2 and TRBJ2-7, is GAGVSQSPSNKVTEKGKDVELRCDPISGHTALYWYRQSLGQGLEFLIYFQGNSAPDKSGLPSDRFSAERTGGSVSTLTIQRTQQEDSAVYLCASSLVLPTYEQYFGPGTRLTVT.

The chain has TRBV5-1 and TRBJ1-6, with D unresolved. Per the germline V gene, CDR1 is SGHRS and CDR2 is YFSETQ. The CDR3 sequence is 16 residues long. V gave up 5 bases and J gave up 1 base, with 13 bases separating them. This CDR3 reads CASSPSGSSYNSPLHF. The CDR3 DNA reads TGCGCCAGCAGTCCCTCGGGGTCGTCCTATAATTCACCCCTCCACTTT.

The CDR3 DNA sequence: TGTGCCAGCAGCTTAGATTCGGTCATGAACACTGAAGCTTTCTTT. Translated: CASSLDSVMNTEAFF. The chain joins TRBV11-3 to TRBJ1-1; no clear D. V shed 0 bases and J shed 0 bases, with 8 bases lying between them. The CDR3 runs to 15 residues. CDR1 is SGHNT and CDR2 is YENEEA in the germline V gene.

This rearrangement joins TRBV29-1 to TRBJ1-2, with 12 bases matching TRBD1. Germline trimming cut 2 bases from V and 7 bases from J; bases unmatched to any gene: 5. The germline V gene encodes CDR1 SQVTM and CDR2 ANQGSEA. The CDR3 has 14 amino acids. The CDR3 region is CSVEMGQGASGYTF. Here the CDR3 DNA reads TGCAGCGTTGAAATGGGACAGGGGGCAAGTGGCTACACCTTC.

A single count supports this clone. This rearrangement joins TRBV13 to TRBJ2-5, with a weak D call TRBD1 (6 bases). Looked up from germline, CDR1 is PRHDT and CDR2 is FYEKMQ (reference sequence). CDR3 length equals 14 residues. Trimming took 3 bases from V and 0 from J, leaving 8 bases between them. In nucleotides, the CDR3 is TGTGCCAGCAGCTTCGGGACAAACCAAGAGACCCAGTACTTC. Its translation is CASSFGTNQETQYF.

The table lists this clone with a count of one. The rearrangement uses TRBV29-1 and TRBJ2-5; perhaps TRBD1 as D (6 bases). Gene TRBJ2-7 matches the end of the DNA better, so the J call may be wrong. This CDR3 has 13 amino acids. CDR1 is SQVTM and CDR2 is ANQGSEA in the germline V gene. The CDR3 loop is CSVEDGQFYEQYF. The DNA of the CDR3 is TGCAGCGTTGAAGATGGACAGTTCTACGAGCAGTACTTC.

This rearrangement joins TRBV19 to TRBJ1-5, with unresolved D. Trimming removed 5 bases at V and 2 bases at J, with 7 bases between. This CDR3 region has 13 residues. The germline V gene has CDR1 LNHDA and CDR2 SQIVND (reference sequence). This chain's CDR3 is CASSHAGNQPQHF. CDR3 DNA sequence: TGTGCCAGTAGTCACGCAGGCAATCAGCCCCAGCATTTT.

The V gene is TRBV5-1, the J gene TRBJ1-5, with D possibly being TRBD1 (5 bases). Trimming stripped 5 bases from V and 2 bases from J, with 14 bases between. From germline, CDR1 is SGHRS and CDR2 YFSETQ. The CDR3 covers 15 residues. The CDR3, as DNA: TGCGCCAGCAGAATCGGGACGGGAGGCAATCAGCCCCAGCATTTT. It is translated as CASRIGTGGNQPQHF.

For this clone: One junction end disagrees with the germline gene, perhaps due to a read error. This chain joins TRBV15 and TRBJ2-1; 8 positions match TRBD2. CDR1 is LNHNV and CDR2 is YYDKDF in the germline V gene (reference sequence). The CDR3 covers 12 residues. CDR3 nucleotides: TGTGCCACCAGCAGAGGCGGACTAGCTAAGGTCTTC. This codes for CATSRGGLAKVF.

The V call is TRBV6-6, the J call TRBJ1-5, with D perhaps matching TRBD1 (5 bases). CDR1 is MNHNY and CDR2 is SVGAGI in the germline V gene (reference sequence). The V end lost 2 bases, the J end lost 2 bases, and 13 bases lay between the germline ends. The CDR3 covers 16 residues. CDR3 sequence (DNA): TGTGCCAGCAGTTACAATTCAGGGAATGGCAATCAGCCCCAGCATTTT. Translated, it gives CASSYNSGNGNQPQHF.

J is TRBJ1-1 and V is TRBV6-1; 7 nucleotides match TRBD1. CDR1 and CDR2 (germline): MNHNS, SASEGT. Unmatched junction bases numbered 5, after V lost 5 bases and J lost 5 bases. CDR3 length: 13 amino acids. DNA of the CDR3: TGTGCCAGCAGTTCAGGGGGACGGACTGAAGCTTTCTTT. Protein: CASSSGGRTEAFF.

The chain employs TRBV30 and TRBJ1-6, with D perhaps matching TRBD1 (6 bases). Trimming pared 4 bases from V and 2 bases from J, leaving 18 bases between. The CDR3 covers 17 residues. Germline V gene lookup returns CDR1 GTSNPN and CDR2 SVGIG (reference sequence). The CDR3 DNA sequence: TGTGCCTGGATCACCCTAAAAGGGGGTCCCTATAATTCACCCCTCCACTTT. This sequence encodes CAWITLKGGPYNSPLHF.